What follows describes a single T cell receptor beta chain. The CDR3 extends over 17 amino acids. Germline V CDR1 and CDR2: PRHDT, FYEKMQ (reference sequence). After removal of 3 bases from V and 0 bases from J, the junction contained 9 bases not matched to a gene. This specimen belongs to a study of shared clonotypes between healthy human individuals. Only in-frame clones appear in the TCRdb table, and some are missing; sequencing was by immunoSEQ multiplex PCR. The table lists 950,000 to 1,300,000 clones, around four fifths of them singletons. Specimen: memory CD4+ T cells sorted from blood. Subset in this sample: CD45RA-negative fraction. The clonotype comes from a man in his late teens or twenties in good health. The V gene is TRBV13, the J gene TRBJ1-1; 8 bases are a match to TRBD1. This chain's CDR3 is CASSLYHSGGLNTEAFF. The CDR3 DNA reads as TGTGCCAGCAGCTTGTACCACTCAGGGGGCTTGAACACTGAAGCTTTCTTT.